This TCR beta chain was sequenced during a study of spatial heterogeneity in lung cancer. Study details: More than nine raw reads, on average, carried each unique TCR and UMI combination. Study results and limitations: At resection, ubiquitous expanded tumor TCRs appeared in blood more than at follow-up.

Time point denoted: sample taken at primary tumor resection. Whole RNA, isolated from tumor, nontumor lung or frozen PBMC, was sequenced without prior sorting. Samples were donated by 72 untreated early-stage non-small cell lung cancer patients. TCRdb analysed the 5' RACE reads with MiXCR anew, one entry per CDR3 protein. Of 35,000 to 45,000 distinct CDR3 sequences listed, 5.2% are singletons. This clonotype was picked up many times. Its antigen is as yet unknown. The CDR3 loop spans 17 amino acids. Germline V gene lookup returns CDR1 SNHLY and CDR2 FYNNEI. V was clipped by 3 bases and J by 2 bases, with 19 bases between them.

The receptor was derived from a female donor with early-stage non-small cell lung cancer. Sequenced here: PBMCs, sampled at surgery. The chain couples TRBV2 to TRBJ2-5; D not certain. CDR3 amino acids: CASSEATIRKPQETQYF. For the CDR3, the DNA is TGTGCCAGCAGTGAGGCTACAATAAGAAAGCCTCAAGAGACCCAGTACTTC.